This T cell receptor (beta chain) was captured by sequencing in a study of blood T cells in healthy people across ages. V lost 8 bases, J lost 1 base, and 8 bases lay in between. The CDR3 spans 12 residues. Germline CDR1 ENHRY, CDR2 SYGVKD. This clonotype was observed a single time. Using a J-beta primer mix together with a sample-barcoded 5' primer, a second PCR was run for about 7 to 12 cycles. TCRdb fed the 5' RACE reads into MiXCR, producing one record per CDR3 protein. The sample contains around 2 million distinct CDR3 sequences, approximately 39% of which appear only once. This clonotype was sampled from a human donor in good health. What was sequenced was blood. The chain couples TRBV10-3 to TRBJ1-1; D uncertain. CDR3 loop: CAIGVGNTEAFF. CDR3 DNA sequence: TGTGCCATCGGGGTTGGGAACACTGAAGCTTTCTTT.